One and the same sample provided the 5 T cell receptor beta chains below, sequenced in a study of T cells in women clearing cervical HPV infection. Only in-frame clones appear in the TCRdb table, and some are missing; sequencing was by immunoSEQ multiplex PCR. Here the sample table reports some 40,000 clones. Sequencing used blood buffy coat. The receptors shown here come from a woman aged 18 to 75 with a cervical HPV16 infection that either progressed to CIN3+ or cleared (not recorded which).

Comments on this clone: The sequenced fragment ends 3 residues before the CDR3 boundary, so the rest is inferred from the germline J gene. This rearrangement joins TRBV30 to TRBJ1-4; D gene unclear. Germline CDR1 and CDR2: GTSNPN and SVGIG (reference sequence). There are 12 residues in the CDR3. Trimming pared 8 bases from V and 1 base from J, leaving 8 bases between. The CDR3 DNA, read in part, is TGTGCCGAGGGTGGAACTAATGAAAAA. This codes for CAEGGTNEK. The CDR3, in full, reads CAEGGTNEKLFF.

About this clone: The junction does not match germline at one end; this may be a read error. The read ends 3 residues before the CDR3 terminus; that terminus is restored from the germline J gene. V gene TRBV4-2 combines with J gene TRBJ2-7; D uncertain. This CDR3 comprises 14 residues. CDR1 is LGHNA and CDR2 is YNFKEQ in the germline V gene. The sequenced part of the CDR3 DNA is TGCGCCAGCAGCCAAGGGCAGGCCTCCTACGAG. This gives the protein CASSQGQASYE. Given in full, the CDR3 is CASSQGQASYEQYF.

With regard to this clone: The read halts 3 residues ahead of the CDR3 end, with the missing end drawn from the germline J gene. V usage is TRBV5-1 and J usage is TRBJ2-4, with 7 bases aligning to TRBD1. Germline loops: CDR1 SGHRS, CDR2 YFSETQ. Trimming at V came to 4 bases and at J to 7 bases, leaving 8 bases not matched to a gene. This CDR3 comprises 14 residues. The CDR3 loop is CASSKGDSSNIQYF. CDR3 DNA (partial): TGCGCCAGCAGCAAAGGGGACAGCTCGAACATT. Full variable domain (remainder filled in from reference TRBV5-1 and TRBJ2-4): KAGVTQTPRYLIKTRGQQVTLSCSPISGHRSVSWYQQTPGQGLQFLFEYFSETQRNKGNFPGRFSGRQFSNSRSEMNVSTLELGDSALYLCASSKGDSSNIQYFGAGTRLSVL.

Details on this clone: The sequenced fragment ends 3 residues before the CDR3 boundary, so the rest is inferred from the germline J gene. The chain recombines TRBV30 with TRBJ1-2; tentative D call: TRBD1 (5 bases). The CDR3 totals 13 residues. Germline values: CDR1 GTSNPN, CDR2 SVGIG (reference sequence). The sequenced CDR3 bases are TGTGCCTGGTCACTTTGGGGCACAGATACC. This encodes CAWSLWGTDT. Given in full, the CDR3 is CAWSLWGTDTYTF.

Concerning this clone: With the read ending 3 residues before the CDR3 end, the germline J gene is used to fill in that end. The chain links TRBV19 to TRBJ1-5; TRBD1 is a possible D gene (6 bases). The CDR3 sequence is 14 residues long. Germline CDR1 is LNHDA and CDR2 is SQIVND (reference sequence). The ends were cut back, 7 bases at V and 7 bases at J, with 17 bases in the middle. CDR3 sequence reads: CASTTGGAGQPQHF. The DNA read from the CDR3 is TGTGCCAGTACCACGGGGGGGGCAGGGCAGCCC.